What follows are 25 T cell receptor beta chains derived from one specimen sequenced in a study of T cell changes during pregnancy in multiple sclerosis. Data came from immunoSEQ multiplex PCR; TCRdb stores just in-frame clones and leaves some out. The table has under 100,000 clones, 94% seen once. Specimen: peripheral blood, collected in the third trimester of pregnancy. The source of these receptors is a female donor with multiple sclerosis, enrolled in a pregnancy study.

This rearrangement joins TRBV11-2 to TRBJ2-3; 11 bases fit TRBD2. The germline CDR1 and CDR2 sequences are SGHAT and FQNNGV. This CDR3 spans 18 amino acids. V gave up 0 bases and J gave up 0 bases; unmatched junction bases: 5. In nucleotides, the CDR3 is TGTGCCAGCAGCTTAGATACTAGCGGGGGACCTAGCACAGATACGCAGTATTTT. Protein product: CASSLDTSGGPSTDTQYF.

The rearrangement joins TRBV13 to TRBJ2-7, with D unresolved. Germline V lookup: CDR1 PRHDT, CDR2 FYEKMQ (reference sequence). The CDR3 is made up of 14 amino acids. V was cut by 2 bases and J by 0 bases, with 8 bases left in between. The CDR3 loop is CASSLQENSYEQYF. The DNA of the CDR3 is TGTGCCAGCAGCTTACAGGAAAACTCCTACGAGCAGTACTTC.

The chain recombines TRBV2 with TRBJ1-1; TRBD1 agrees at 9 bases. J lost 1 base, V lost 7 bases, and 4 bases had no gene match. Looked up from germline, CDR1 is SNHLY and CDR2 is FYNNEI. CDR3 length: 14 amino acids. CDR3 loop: CASTKGQGNTEAFF. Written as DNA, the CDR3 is TGTGCCAGCACTAAGGGACAGGGGAACACTGAAGCTTTCTTT.

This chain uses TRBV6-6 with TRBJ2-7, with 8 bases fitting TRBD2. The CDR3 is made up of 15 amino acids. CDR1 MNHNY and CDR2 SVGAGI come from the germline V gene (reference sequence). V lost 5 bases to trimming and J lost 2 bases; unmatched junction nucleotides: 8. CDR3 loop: CASSDPGGGTYEQYF. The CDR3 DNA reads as TGTGCCAGCAGTGACCCCGGCGGGGGGACCTACGAGCAGTACTTC.

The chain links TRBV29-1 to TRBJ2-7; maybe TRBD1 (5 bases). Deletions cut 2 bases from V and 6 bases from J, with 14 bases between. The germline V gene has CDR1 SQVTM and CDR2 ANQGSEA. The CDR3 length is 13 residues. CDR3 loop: CSVEPKGTGEQYF. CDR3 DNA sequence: TGCAGCGTTGAACCCAAGGGTACAGGCGAGCAGTACTTC.

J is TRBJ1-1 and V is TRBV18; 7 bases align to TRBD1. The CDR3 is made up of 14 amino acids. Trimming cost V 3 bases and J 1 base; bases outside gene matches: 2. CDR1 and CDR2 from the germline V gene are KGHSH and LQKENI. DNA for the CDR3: TGTGCCAGCTCACCGGGACAGTGGAACACTGAAGCTTTCTTT. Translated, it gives CASSPGQWNTEAFF.

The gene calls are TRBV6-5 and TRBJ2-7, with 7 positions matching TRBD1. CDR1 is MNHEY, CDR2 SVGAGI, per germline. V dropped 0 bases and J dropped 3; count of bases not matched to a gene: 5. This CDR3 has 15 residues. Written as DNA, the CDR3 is TGTGCCAGCAGTTACTCGAAGCCAGGGGGCTACGAGCAGTACTTC. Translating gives CASSYSKPGGYEQYF.

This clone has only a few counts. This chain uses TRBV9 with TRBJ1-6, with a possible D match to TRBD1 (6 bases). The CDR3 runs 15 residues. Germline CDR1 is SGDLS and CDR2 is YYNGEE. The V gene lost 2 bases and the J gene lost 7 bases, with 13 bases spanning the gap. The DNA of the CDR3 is TGTGCCAGCAGCGTGTTCGGACAGCAAAATTCACCCCTCCACTTT. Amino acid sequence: CASSVFGQQNSPLHF.

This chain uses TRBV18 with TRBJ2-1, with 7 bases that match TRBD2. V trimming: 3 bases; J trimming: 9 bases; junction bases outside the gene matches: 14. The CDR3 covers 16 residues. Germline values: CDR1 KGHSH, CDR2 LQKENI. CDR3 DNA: TGTGCCAGCTCACCCCCCATGGGAGGGGTTGGGAGTGAGCAGTTCTTC. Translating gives CASSPPMGGVGSEQFF.

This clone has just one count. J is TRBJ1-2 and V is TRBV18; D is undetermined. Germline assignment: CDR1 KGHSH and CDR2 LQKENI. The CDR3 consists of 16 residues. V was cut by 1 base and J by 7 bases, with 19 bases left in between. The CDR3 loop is CASSPQNGGVTLGYTF. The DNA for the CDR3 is TGTGCCAGCTCACCACAAAATGGCGGGGTGACTCTTGGCTACACCTTC.

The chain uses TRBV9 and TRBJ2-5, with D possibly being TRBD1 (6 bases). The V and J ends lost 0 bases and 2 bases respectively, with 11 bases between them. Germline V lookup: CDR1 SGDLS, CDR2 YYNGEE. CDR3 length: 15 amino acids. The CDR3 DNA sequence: TGTGCCAGCAGCGTAGGGCCAACAGGGCAAGAGACCCAGTACTTC. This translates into CASSVGPTGQETQYF.

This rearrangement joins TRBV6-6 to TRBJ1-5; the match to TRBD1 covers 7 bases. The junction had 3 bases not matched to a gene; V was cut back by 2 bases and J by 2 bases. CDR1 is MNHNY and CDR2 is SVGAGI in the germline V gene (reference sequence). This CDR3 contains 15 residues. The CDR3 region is CASSYRQGRNQPQHF. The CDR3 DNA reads TGTGCCAGCAGTTACCGACAGGGCCGCAATCAGCCCCAGCATTTT.

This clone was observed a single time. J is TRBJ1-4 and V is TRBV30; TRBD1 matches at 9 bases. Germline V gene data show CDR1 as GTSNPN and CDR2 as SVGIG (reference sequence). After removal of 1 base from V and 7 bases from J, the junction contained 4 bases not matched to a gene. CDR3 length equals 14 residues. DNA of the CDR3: TGTGCCTGGAGTGCATCGGACAGGGGTGAAAAACTGTTTTTT. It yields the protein CAWSASDRGEKLFF.

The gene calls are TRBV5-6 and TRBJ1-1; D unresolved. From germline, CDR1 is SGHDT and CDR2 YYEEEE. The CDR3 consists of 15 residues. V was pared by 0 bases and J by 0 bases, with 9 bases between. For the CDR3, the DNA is TGTGCCAGCAGCTTGGGGGCCCTCATGAACACTGAAGCTTTCTTT. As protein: CASSLGALMNTEAFF.

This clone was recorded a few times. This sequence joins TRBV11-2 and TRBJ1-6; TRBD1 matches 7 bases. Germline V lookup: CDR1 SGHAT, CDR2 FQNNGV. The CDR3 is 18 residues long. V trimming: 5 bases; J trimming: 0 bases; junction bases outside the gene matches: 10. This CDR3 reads CASSQNLRGSSYNSPLHF. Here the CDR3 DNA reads TGTGCCAGCAGCCAAAACCTCAGGGGGAGCTCCTATAATTCACCCCTCCACTTT.

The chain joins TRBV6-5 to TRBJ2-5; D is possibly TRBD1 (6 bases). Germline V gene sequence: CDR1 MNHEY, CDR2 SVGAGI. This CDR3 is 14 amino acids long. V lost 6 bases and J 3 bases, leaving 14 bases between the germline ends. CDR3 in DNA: TGTGCCAGCAGCCACGGAGCAGGGGAAGAGACCCAGTACTTC. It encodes CASSHGAGEETQYF.

The CDR3 sequence is CASSVGQGSAPLHF. CDR3 nucleotides: TGTGCCAGCAGCGTAGGGCAGGGGAGTGCACCCCTCCACTTT. J is TRBJ1-6 and V is TRBV9, with D perhaps matching TRBD1 (6 bases). V shed 0 bases and J shed 11 bases, with 12 bases lying between them. In germline, CDR1 is SGDLS, CDR2 YYNGEE. The CDR3 consists of 14 residues.

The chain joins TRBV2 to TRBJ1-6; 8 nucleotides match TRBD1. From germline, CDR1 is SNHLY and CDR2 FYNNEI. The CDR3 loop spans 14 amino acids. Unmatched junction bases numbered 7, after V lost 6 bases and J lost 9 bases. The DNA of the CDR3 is TGTGCCAGCAGGGCAGGGACAGGAAGTTCACCCCTCCACTTT. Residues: CASRAGTGSSPLHF.

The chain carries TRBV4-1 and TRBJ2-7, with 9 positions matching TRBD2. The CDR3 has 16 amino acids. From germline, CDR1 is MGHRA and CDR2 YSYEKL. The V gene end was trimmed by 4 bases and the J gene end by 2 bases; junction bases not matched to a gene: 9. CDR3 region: CASSPAISGGPYEQYF. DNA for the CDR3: TGCGCCAGCAGCCCAGCGATTAGCGGGGGACCCTACGAGCAGTACTTC.

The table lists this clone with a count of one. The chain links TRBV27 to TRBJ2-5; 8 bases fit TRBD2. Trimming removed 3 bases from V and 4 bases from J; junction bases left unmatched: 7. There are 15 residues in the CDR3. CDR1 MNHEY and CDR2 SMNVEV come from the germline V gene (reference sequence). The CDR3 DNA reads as TGTGCCAGCAGTTTCGGAGGCGCGGGGGGAGAGACCCAGTACTTC. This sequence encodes CASSFGGAGGETQYF.

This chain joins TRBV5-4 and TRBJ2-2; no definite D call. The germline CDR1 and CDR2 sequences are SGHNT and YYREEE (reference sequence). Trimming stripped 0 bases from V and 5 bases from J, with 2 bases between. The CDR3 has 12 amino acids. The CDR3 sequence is CASSLATGELFF. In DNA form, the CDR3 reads TGTGCCAGCAGCTTGGCGACCGGGGAGCTGTTTTTT.

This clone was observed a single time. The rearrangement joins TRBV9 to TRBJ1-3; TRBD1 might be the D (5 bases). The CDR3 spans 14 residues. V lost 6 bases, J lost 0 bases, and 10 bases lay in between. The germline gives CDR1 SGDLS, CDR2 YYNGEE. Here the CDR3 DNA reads TGTGCCAGCACCCAAAGGGGCTCTGGAAACACCATATATTTT. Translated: CASTQRGSGNTIYF.

The CDR3 DNA is TGTGCCAGCAGTTTAGCGACAGGCGGGAACACTGAAGCTTTCTTT. Amino acid sequence: CASSLATGGNTEAFF. The chain combines TRBV27 with TRBJ1-1, with D perhaps matching TRBD1 (6 bases). Trimming pared 2 bases from V and 1 base from J, leaving 11 bases between. The V gene's germline CDR1 is MNHEY and CDR2 SMNVEV (reference sequence). The CDR3 runs to 15 residues.

The CDR3 DNA reads as TGTGCCAGCAGCTTAGTGGGGCCCGCGAACACCGGGGAGCTGTTTTTT. It yields the protein CASSLVGPANTGELFF. The chain is built from TRBV7-8 and TRBJ2-2; D is possibly TRBD1 (5 bases). The CDR3 has 16 amino acids. Trimming removed 1 base at V and 0 bases at J, with 9 bases between. Per the germline V gene, CDR1 is SGHVS and CDR2 is FQNEAQ.

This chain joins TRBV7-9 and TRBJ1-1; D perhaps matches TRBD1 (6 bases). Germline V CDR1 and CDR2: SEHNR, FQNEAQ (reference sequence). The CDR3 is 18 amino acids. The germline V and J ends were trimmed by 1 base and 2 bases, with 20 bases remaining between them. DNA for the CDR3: TGTGCCAGCAGCTTAGATCTTTCGGCAGGGGCTACAAACACTGAAGCTTTCTTT. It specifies CASSLDLSAGATNTEAFF.